One sample yielded the 11 T cell receptor beta chains listed below, sequenced in a study of control samples from healthy donors and cancer patients (dated by TCRdb to about 2020). Library prep was done by the immunoSEQ multiplex PCR assay. The table comes from immuneACCESS by way of TCRdb, which keeps in-frame sequences with V and J called. Part of the clones is missing from these tables; in studies checked, under half for an unresolved V gene and the rest for unknown reasons. For this sample there are around 130,000 clones; around 90% appear just once. In total, the top ten clones hold approximately 2.7% of the sample. The specimen sequenced was blood. These receptors came from a man aged 18 to 29 in good health.

In nucleotides, the CDR3 is TGTGCCAGCTCGGGGGGACAGGGGGTGAATTCACCCCTCCACTTT. It encodes CASSGGQGVNSPLHF. This sequence joins TRBV18 and TRBJ1-6, with TRBD1 matching over 11 bases. The CDR3 contains 15 residues. Per the germline V gene, CDR1 is KGHSH and CDR2 is LQKENI. J gave up 7 bases and V 6 bases, and 5 bases lay outside the gene matches. The variable domain in full, completed from reference TRBV18 and TRBJ1-6, reads NAGVMQNPRHLVRRRGQEARLRCSPMKGHSHVYWYRQLPEEGLKFMVYLQKENIIDESGMPKERFSAEFPKEGPSILRIQQVVRGDSAAYFCASSGGQGVNSPLHFGNGTRLTVT.

The chain uses TRBV12-3 or TRBV12-4 and TRBJ2-3, with D unresolved. V shed 6 bases and J shed 6 bases, with 10 bases lying between them. The length of the CDR3 is 12 residues. CDR3 DNA sequence: TGTGCCAGCAGCGCGCCAGGTGATACGCAGTATTTT. Translating gives CASSAPGDTQYF.

V usage is TRBV6-5 and J usage is TRBJ1-1; the D is unclear. CDR3 size: 12 residues. Trimming took 6 bases from V and 4 from J, leaving 9 bases between them. Germline-derived CDR1 and CDR2 are MNHEY and SVGAGI. This CDR3 is CASSTASTEAFF. The CDR3 DNA reads TGTGCCAGCAGCACCGCGTCCACTGAAGCTTTCTTT.

This rearrangement joins TRBV11-2 to TRBJ2-7, with D uncertain. The V gene's germline CDR1 is SGHAT and CDR2 FQNNGV. This CDR3 region has 14 residues. Trimming took 5 bases from V and 4 from J, leaving 15 bases between them. The CDR3 nucleotides are TGTGCCAGCAGCCCCTCGATTGGAAGGTACGAGCAGTACTTC. Its translation: CASSPSIGRYEQYF.

V usage is TRBV6-2 or TRBV6-3 and J usage is TRBJ2-7; perhaps D is TRBD1 or TRBD2 (5 bases each). This CDR3 is built from 13 residues. Germline values: CDR1 MNHEY, CDR2 SVGEGT. V lost 8 bases and J lost 6, with 17 bases in between. The DNA for the CDR3 is TGTGCCAGCCGTTCAGGGAGCTTGTTCGAGCAGTACGTC. Protein product: CASRSGSLFEQYV.

V gene TRBV13 combines with J gene TRBJ1-4; D remains unclear. CDR3 size: 15 residues. Trimming removed 6 bases from V and 0 bases from J, with 11 bases in between. The germline V gene encodes CDR1 PRHDT and CDR2 FYEKMQ (reference sequence). In DNA, the CDR3 is TGTGCCAGCAGGCCCGAGGGAACAACTAATGAAAAACTGTTTTTT. Residues: CASRPEGTTNEKLFF.

The V call is TRBV4-1, the J call TRBJ2-6, with 12 bases matching TRBD2. The germline gives CDR1 MGHRA, CDR2 YSYEKL. The CDR3 has 20 residues. With 2 bases clipped from V and 3 bases from J, the junction kept 11 bases outside the gene matches. CDR3 in DNA: TGCGCCAGCAGCCAATCCGCTAGCGGGAGGGGTGGGCTTGGGGCCAACGTCCTGACTTTC. This gives the protein CASSQSASGRGGLGANVLTF.

This chain's CDR3 is CSARTGAAEQFF. DNA of the CDR3: TGCAGCGCTAGGACAGGGGCGGCTGAGCAGTTCTTC. The gene calls are TRBV29-1 and TRBJ2-1, with 9 bases fitting TRBD1. V was clipped by 7 bases and J by 9 bases; unmatched bases: 7. The germline V gene has CDR1 SQVTM and CDR2 ANQGSEA. This CDR3 region has 12 residues.

The genes are TRBV7-2 and TRBJ2-5; D uncertain. Trimming took off 5 bases at V and 4 bases at J, with 11 bases between the two ends. CDR3 length equals 13 residues. Germline-derived CDR1 and CDR2 are SGHTA and FQGNSA. The CDR3 DNA is TGTGCCAGCAGCGCCCCCGCCGGAGAGACCCAGTACTTC. Translation gives CASSAPAGETQYF. The full variable domain, rest sourced from reference TRBV7-2 and TRBJ2-5, is GAGVSQSPSNKVTEKGKDVELRCDPISGHTALYWYRQSLGQGLEFLIYFQGNSAPDKSGLPSDRFSAERTGGSVSTLTIQRTQQEDSAVYLCASSAPAGETQYFGPGTRLLVL.

The chain joins TRBV7-8 to TRBJ1-5, with a tentative D call TRBD1 (6 bases). This CDR3 has 14 residues. The V and J ends lost 5 bases and 4 bases respectively, with 12 bases between them. The germline V gene has CDR1 SGHVS and CDR2 FQNEAQ. The CDR3 coding sequence is TGTGCCAGCAGCCCGACAGGTGATAATCAGCCCCAGCATTTT. Translated, it gives CASSPTGDNQPQHF.

This chain links TRBV27 with TRBJ2-2; possible D gene TRBD2, 5 bases. CDR3 length equals 16 residues. Trimming took 2 bases from V and 6 from J, leaving 16 bases between them. Per germline, CDR1 MNHEY and CDR2 SMNVEV (reference sequence). CDR3 sequence: CASSLIRLEGAGELFF. For the CDR3, the DNA is TGTGCCAGCAGTTTAATTAGGCTTGAGGGAGCCGGGGAGCTGTTTTTT.